This entry is about one T cell receptor (beta chain). Libraries were prepared by immunoSEQ multiplex PCR; TCRdb keeps only in-frame clonotypes and omits some of them. The sample consists of some 45,000 clones, nearly 90% of them appearing once. The data are from a study of PD-L1 blockade in urothelial cancer. Documented time point: pretreatment peripheral blood. The CDR3 runs 15 residues. Per the germline V gene, CDR1 is SQVTM and CDR2 is ANQGSEA. Losses at the gene ends were 4 bases for V and 2 bases for J; bases not matched to a gene: 10. The chain employs TRBV29-1 and TRBJ2-5; TRBD2 matches 7 bases. This specimen consisted of PBMCs, obtained around atezolizumab (anti-PD-L1) treatment. The TCR originated in a donor aged 40 or older with urothelial cancer. For the CDR3, the DNA is TGCAGCGTTGGGGACCTTTGGGGAGGGCAAGAGACCCAGTACTTC. Encoded protein: CSVGDLWGGQETQYF.